Shown below are 4 T cell receptor beta chains from a single sample sequenced in a study of beta chain features in type 1 diabetes. Study results and limitations: Within each of all four CD4+ subsets, Type 1 diabetes patients had TCRB CDR3s that were moderately but significantly shorter.

Expressed TCRB transcripts were sequenced, since all the RNA that had been isolated was reverse transcribed. Measured with immunoSEQ multiplex PCR; TCRdb has only the in-frame clones, and not every one. The data contain a few hundred thousand clones, 13% of them seen just once; the ten biggest clones take up about 0.016%. These receptors are not linked to any known antigen. Sequenced material: naive CD4+ T cells from blood. Receptors originate from a woman aged 18-29 years with type 1 diabetes.

V and J are TRBV5-1 and TRBJ2-3; 10 positions agree with TRBD1. Germline V gene data show CDR1 as SGHRS and CDR2 as YFSETQ. The CDR3 is made up of 15 amino acids. V shed 2 bases, J shed 2 bases, and the junction held 2 bases outside the gene matches. CDR3: CASSFGQGDTDTQYF. The DNA of the CDR3 is TGCGCCAGCAGCTTTGGACAGGGGGACACAGATACGCAGTATTTT.

The chain has TRBV4-3 and TRBJ2-3, with TRBD1 matching 11 bases. In germline, CDR1 is LGHNA, CDR2 YSLEER. J lost 1 base, V lost 5 bases, and 11 bases had no gene match. The CDR3 has 18 residues. The CDR3 nucleotides are TGCGCCAGCAGCGAAGGGGCTTCGGGACAGGGGGGCACAGATACGCAGTATTTT. It encodes CASSEGASGQGGTDTQYF.

This clone was seen a handful of times. This sequence joins TRBV6-6 and TRBJ2-1; D is unresolved. The length of the CDR3 is 12 residues. V shed 4 bases and J shed 9 bases, with 10 bases lying between them. Germline assignment: CDR1 MNHNY and CDR2 SVGAGI (reference sequence). CDR3 in DNA: TGTGCCAGCAGTTCCCGATATAGTGAGCAGTTCTTC. Its protein product is CASSSRYSEQFF.

The chain carries TRBV18 and TRBJ1-5, with unresolved D. Looked up from germline, CDR1 is KGHSH and CDR2 is LQKENI. The length of the CDR3 is 17 residues. V lost 2 bases and J lost 3, with 17 bases in between. This CDR3 reads CASSPTPLQENNQPQHF. For the CDR3, the DNA is TGTGCCAGCTCACCAACGCCCCTCCAGGAAAACAATCAGCCCCAGCATTTT. Complete variable domain (other parts from reference TRBV18 and TRBJ1-5): NAGVMQNPRHLVRRRGQEARLRCSPMKGHSHVYWYRQLPEEGLKFMVYLQKENIIDESGMPKERFSAEFPKEGPSILRIQQVVRGDSAAYFCASSPTPLQENNQPQHFGDGTRLSIL.